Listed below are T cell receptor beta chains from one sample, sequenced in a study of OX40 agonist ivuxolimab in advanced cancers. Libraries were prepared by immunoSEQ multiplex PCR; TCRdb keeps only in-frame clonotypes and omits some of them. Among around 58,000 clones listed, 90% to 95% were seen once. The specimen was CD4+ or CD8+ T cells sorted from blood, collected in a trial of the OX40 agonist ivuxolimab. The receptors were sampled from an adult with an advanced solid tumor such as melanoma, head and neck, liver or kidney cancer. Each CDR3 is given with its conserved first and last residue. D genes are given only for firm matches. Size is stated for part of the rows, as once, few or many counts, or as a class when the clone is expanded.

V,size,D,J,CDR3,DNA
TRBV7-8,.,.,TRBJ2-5,CASRSISRRQETQYF,TGTGCCAGCAGATCCATCAGTCGGAGGCAAGAGACCCAGTACTTC
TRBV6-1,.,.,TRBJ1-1,CASSDFNAAAFF,TGTGCCAGCAGTGATTTCAACGCGGCGGCTTTCTTT
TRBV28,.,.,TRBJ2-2,CASSLWDPNTGELFF,TGTGCCAGCAGTTTATGGGATCCCAACACCGGGGAGCTGTTTTTT
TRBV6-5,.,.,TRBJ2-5,CASSYTLGHVQETQYF,TGTGCCAGCAGTTACACCCTCGGCCACGTCCAAGAGACCCAGTACTTC
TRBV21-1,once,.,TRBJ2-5,CASPSRGETQYF,TGTGCCAGCCCATCGCGGGGAGAGACCCAGTACTTC
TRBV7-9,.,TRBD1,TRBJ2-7,CASSLGRGNEQYF,TGTGCCAGCAGCTTGGGCAGGGGGAACGAGCAGTACTTC
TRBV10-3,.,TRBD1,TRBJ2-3,CAASGTGGTDTQYF,TGTGCCGCCTCCGGGACAGGGGGCACAGATACGCAGTATTTT
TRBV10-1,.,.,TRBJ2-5,CASREDSQETQYF,TGCGCCAGCAGAGAGGACTCGCAAGAGACCCAGTACTTC
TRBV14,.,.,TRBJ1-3,CASSQRGGSGNTIYF,TGTGCCAGCAGCCAAAGGGGAGGCTCTGGAAACACCATATATTTT
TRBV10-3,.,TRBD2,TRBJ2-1,CAISGPTSGNTYNEQFF,TGTGCCATCAGTGGGCCGACTAGCGGGAACACCTACAATGAGCAGTTCTTC
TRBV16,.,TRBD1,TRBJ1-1,CASSQYGRGSMNTEAFF,TGTGCCAGCAGCCAATATGGCAGGGGGAGCATGAACACTGAAGCTTTCTTT
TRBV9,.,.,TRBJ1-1,CASSGQDEAFF,TGTGCCAGCAGCGGACAGGACGAAGCTTTCTTT
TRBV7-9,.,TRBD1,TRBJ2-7,CASSFDRGNEQYF,TGTGCCAGCAGCTTCGACAGGGGGAACGAGCAGTACTTC
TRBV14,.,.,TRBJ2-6,CASSQVPGLGSGANVLTF,TGTGCCAGCAGCCAAGTTCCGGGGCTGGGCTCTGGGGCCAACGTCCTGACTTTC